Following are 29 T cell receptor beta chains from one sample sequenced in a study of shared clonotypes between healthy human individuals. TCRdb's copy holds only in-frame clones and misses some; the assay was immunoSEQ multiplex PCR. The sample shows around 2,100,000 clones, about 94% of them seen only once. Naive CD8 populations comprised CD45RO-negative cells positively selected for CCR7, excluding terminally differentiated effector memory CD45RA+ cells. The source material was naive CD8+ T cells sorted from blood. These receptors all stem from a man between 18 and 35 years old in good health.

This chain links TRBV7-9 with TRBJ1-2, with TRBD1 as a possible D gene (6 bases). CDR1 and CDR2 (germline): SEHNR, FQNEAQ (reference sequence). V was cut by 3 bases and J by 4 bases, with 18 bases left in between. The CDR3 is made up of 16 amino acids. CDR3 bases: TGTGCCAGCAGCTTCCAGGGGAGAGACGGGTTCTATGGCTACACCTTC. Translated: CASSFQGRDGFYGYTF. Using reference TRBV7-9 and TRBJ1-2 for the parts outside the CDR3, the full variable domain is DTGVSQNPRHKITKRGQNVTFRCDPISEHNRLYWYRQTLGQGPEFLTYFQNEAQLEKSRLLSDRFSAERPKGSFSTLEIQRTEQGDSAMYLCASSFQGRDGFYGYTFGSGTRLTVV.

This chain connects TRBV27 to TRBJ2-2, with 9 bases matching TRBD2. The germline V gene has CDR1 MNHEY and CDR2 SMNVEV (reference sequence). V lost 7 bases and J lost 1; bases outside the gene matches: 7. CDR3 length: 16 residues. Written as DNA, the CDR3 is TGTGCCAGCAAAGTAGCGGGAGCGATGAACACCGGGGAGCTGTTTTTT. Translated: CASKVAGAMNTGELFF.

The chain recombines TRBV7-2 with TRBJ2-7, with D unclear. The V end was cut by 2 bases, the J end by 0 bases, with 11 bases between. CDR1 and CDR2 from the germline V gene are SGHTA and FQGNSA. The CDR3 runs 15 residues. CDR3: CASSLWLGSSYEQYF. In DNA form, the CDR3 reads TGTGCCAGCAGCTTATGGCTCGGAAGCTCCTACGAGCAGTACTTC.

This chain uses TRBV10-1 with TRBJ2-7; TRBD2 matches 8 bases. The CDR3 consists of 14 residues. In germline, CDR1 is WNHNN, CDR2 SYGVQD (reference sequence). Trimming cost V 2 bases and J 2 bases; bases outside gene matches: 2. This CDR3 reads CASSEGRGAYEQYF. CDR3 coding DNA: TGCGCCAGCAGTGAGGGGCGGGGGGCCTACGAGCAGTACTTC.

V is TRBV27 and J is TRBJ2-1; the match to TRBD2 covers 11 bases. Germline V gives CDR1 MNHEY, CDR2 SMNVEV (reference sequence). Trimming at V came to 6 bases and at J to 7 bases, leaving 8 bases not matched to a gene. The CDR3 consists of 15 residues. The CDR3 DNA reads TGTGCCAGCAGGAAGGTGGCTAGCGGGGGGAATGAGCAGTTCTTC. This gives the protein CASRKVASGGNEQFF.

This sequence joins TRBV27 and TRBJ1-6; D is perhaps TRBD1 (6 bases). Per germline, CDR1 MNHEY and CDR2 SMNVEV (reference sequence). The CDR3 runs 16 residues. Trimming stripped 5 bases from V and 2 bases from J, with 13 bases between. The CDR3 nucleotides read TGTGCCAGCAGTCATCAGGGGCCCACCTATAATTCACCCCTCCACTTT. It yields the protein CASSHQGPTYNSPLHF.

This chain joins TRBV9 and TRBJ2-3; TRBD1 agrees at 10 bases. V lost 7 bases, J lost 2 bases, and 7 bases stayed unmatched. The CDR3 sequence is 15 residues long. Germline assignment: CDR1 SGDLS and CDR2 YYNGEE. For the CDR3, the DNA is TGTGCCAGCGGGACAGGGGATGGTCTCACAGATACGCAGTATTTT. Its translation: CASGTGDGLTDTQYF.

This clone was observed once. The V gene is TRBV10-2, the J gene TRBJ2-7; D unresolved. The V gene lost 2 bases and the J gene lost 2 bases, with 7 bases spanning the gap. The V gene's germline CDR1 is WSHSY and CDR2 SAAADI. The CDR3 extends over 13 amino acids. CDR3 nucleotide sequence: TGCGCCAGCAGTGAGGGGATGGCCTACGAGCAGTACTTC. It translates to CASSEGMAYEQYF.

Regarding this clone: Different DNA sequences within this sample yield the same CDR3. The CDR3 sequence is CASSLSPAYEQYF. The DNA of the CDR3 is TGTGCCAGCAGTTTATCCCCTGCTTACGAGCAGTACTTC. The chain joins TRBV27 to TRBJ2-7, with D uncertain. With 0 bases removed from V and 4 bases from J, the gap between germline ends came to 7 bases. The CDR3 extends over 13 amino acids. Germline V gene lookup returns CDR1 MNHEY and CDR2 SMNVEV (reference sequence).

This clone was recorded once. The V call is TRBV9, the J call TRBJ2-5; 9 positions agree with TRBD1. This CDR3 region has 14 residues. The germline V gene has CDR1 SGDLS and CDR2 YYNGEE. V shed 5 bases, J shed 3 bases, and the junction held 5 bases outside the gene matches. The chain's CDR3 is CASSETGGKETQYF. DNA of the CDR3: TGTGCCAGCAGTGAAACAGGGGGCAAAGAGACCCAGTACTTC.

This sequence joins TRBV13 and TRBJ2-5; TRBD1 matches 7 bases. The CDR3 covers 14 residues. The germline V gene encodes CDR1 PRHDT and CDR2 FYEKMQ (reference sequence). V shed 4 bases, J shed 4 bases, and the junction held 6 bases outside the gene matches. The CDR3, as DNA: TGTGCCAGCAGCTCCCTGGGACAGTTAGAGACCCAGTACTTC. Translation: CASSSLGQLETQYF.

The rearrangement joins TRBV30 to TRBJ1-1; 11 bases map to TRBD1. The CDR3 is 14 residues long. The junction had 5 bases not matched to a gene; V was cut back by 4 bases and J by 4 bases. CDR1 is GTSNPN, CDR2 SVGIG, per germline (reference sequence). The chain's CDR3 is CAWNKGQGGTEAFF. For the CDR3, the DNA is TGTGCCTGGAATAAGGGACAGGGGGGCACTGAAGCTTTCTTT.

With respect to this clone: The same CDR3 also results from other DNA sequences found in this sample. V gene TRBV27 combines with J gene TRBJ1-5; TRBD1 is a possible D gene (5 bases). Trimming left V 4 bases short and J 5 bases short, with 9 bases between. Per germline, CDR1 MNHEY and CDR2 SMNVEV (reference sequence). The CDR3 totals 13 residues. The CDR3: CASSYGGDQPQHF. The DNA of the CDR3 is TGTGCCAGCAGTTATGGGGGGGATCAGCCCCAGCATTTT.

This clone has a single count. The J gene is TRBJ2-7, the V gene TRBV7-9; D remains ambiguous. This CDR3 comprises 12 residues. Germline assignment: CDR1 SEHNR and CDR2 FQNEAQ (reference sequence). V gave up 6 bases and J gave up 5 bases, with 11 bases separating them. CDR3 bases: TGTGCCAGCAGTCCGGATAGCCACGAGCAGTACTTC. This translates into CASSPDSHEQYF.

This chain's CDR3 is CATRTGSYNEQFF. CDR3 sequence (DNA): TGCGCCACCCGGACAGGGTCCTACAATGAGCAGTTCTTC. V is TRBV10-2 and J is TRBJ2-1; TRBD1 aligns across 8 bases. This CDR3 is 13 amino acids long. J was trimmed by 1 base and V by 10 bases; bases with no gene match: 3. CDR1 and CDR2 (germline): WSHSY, SAAADI.

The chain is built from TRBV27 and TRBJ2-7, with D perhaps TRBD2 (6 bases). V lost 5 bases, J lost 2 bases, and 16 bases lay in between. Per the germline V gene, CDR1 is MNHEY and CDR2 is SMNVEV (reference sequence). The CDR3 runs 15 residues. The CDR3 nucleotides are TGTGCCAGCAGTGGGGGGACCAGAGGAACCTACGAGCAGTACTTC. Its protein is CASSGGTRGTYEQYF.

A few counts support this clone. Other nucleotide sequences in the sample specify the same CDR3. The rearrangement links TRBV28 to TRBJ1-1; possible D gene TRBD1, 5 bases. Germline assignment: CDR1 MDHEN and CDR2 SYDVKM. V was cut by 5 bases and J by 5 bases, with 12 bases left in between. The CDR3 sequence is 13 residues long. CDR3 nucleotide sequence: TGTGCCAGCAGTCTAGGGGTTGGGACTGAAGCTTTCTTT. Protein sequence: CASSLGVGTEAFF.

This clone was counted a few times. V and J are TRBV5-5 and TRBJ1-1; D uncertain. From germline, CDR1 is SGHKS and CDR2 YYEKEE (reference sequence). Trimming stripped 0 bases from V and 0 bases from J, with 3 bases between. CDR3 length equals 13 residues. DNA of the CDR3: TGTGCCAGCAGCTTGGAAGTGAACACTGAAGCTTTCTTT. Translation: CASSLEVNTEAFF.

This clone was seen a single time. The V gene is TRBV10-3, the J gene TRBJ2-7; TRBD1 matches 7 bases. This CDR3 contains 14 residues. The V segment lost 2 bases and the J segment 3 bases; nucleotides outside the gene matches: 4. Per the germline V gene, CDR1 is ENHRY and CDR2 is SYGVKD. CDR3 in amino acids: CAISERGQHYEQYF. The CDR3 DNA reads TGTGCCATCAGTGAGAGGGGGCAGCACTACGAGCAGTACTTC.

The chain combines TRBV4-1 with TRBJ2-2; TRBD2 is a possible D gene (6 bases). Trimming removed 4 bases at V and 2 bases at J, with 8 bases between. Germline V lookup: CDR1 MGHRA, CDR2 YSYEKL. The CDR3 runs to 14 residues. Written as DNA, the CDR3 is TGCGCCAGCAGCCTGGGACTTAACACCGGGGAGCTGTTTTTT. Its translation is CASSLGLNTGELFF.

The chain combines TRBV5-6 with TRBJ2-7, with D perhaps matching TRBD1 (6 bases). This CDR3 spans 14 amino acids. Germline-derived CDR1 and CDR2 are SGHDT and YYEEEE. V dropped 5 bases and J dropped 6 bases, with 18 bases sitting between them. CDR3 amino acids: CASRSTGSTREQYF. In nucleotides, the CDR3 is TGTGCCAGCAGATCTACAGGGTCCACGCGCGAGCAGTACTTC.

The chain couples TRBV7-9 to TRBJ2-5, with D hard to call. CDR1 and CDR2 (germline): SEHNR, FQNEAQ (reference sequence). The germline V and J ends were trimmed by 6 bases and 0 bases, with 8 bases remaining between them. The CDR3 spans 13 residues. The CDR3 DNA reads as TGTGCCAGCAGTGAATACGACCAAGAGACCCAGTACTTC. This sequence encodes CASSEYDQETQYF. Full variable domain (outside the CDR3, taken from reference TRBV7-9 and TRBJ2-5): DTGVSQNPRHKITKRGQNVTFRCDPISEHNRLYWYRQTLGQGPEFLTYFQNEAQLEKSRLLSDRFSAERPKGSFSTLEIQRTEQGDSAMYLCASSEYDQETQYFGPGTRLLVL.

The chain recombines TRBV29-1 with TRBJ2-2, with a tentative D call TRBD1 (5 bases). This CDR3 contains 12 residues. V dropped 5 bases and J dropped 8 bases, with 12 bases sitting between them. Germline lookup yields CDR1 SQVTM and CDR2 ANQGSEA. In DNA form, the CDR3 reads TGCAGCGTTCTTGGGCCAGGGGGGGAGCTGTTTTTT. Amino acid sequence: CSVLGPGGELFF.

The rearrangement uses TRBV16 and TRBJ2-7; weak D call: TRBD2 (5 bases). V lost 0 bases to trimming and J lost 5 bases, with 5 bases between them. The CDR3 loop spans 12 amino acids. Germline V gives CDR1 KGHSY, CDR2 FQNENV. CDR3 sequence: CASSQSGDEQYF. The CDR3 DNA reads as TGTGCCAGCAGCCAATCGGGAGACGAGCAGTACTTC.

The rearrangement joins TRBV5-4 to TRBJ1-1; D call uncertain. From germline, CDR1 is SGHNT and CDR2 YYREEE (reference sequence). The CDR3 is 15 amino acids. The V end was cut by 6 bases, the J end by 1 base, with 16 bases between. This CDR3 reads CASTYETDPNTEAFF. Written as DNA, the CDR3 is TGTGCCAGCACCTATGAGACGGACCCGAACACTGAAGCTTTCTTT.

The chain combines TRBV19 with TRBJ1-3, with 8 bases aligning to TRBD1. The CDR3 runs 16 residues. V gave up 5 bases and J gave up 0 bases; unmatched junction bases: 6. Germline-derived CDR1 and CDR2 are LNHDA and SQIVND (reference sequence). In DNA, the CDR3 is TGTGCCAGTAGTTCGACAGGGGTCAACTCTGGAAACACCATATATTTT. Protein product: CASSSTGVNSGNTIYF. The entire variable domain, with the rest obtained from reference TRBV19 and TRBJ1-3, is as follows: DGGITQSPKYLFRKEGQNVTLSCEQNLNHDAMYWYRQDPGQGLRLIYYSQIVNDFQKGDIAEGYSVSREKKESFPLTVTSAQKNPTAFYLCASSSTGVNSGNTIYFGEGSWLTVV.

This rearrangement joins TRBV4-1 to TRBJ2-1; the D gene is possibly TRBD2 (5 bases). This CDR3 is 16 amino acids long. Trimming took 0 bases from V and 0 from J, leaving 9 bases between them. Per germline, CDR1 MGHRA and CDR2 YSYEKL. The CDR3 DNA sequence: TGCGCCAGCAGCCAAGAACCCACTAGCTCCTACAATGAGCAGTTCTTC. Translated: CASSQEPTSSYNEQFF.

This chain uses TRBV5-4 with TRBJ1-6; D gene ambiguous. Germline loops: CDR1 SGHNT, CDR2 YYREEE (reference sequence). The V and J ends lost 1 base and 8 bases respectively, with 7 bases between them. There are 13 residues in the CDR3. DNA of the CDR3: TGTGCCAGCAGCTTGTTCGGAGATTCACCCCTCCACTTT. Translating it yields CASSLFGDSPLHF.

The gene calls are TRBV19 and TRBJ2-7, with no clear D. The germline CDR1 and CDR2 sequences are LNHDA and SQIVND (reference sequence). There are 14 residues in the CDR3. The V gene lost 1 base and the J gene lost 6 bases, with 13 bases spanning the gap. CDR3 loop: CASSIGEVNSEQYF. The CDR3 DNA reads TGTGCCAGTAGTATAGGCGAAGTCAACTCCGAGCAGTACTTC.